These T cell receptor beta chains were read from a single sample in a study of tumor-infiltrating lymphocytes in primary liver carcinoma. TCRdb reprocessed the multiplex PCR reads via MiXCR and lists one record per CDR3 protein. This sample has some 190,000 distinct CDR3 sequences, with over 50% found just once. The specimen was peripheral blood. Source of these receptors: a man aged 35 to 55 with primary liver carcinoma and hepatitis B virus infection. The CDR3 runs from the conserved cysteine through the conserved F or W. The D gene is left open where the match is weak. The listing skips clone size in some rows; elsewhere it reads once, few, many or a size class.

J gene	D gene	V gene	clone size	CDR3 DNA	CDR3 protein
TRBJ2-3	NA	TRBV13	once	TGTGCCAGCAGCTTCAGGGAAGGTAGCACAGATACGCAGTATTTT	CASSFREGSTDTQYF
TRBJ2-1	NA	TRBV10-3	NA	TGTGCCATCAGTGCAACAGGGCCCTACAATGAGCAGTTCTTC	CAISATGPYNEQFF
TRBJ1-6	NA	TRBV30	NA	TGTGCCTGGACGGCGGGTAATTCACCCCTCCACTTT	CAWTAGNSPLHF
TRBJ2-1	NA	TRBV4-1	NA	TGCGCCAACAGCCTAGAGGCGGGAGTACAGGGGAGGGATGAGCAGTTCTTC	CANSLEAGVQGRDEQFF
TRBJ2-3	NA	TRBV11-1	many	TGTGCCAGCAGCTTTGGGGTCCAGGCAGATACGCAGTATTTT	CASSFGVQADTQYF
TRBJ1-2	NA	TRBV11-2	NA	TGTGCCAGCAGCTTGGCGTATGGGCACACCTTC	CASSLAYGHTF
TRBJ1-2	TRBD1	TRBV6-5	NA	TGTGCCAGCATTTTACAGGGGGACTATGGCTACACCTTC	CASILQGDYGYTF
TRBJ2-5	TRBD1	TRBV29-1	few	TGCAGCGTTGTCTTAGTGGAATTTGGGACAGATTTTCAAGAGACCCAGTACTTC	CSVVLVEFGTDFQETQYF
TRBJ2-3	TRBD1	TRBV7-9	once	TGTGCCAGCAGCACGCGACAGGGGATAAGGTCAGATACGCAGTATTTT	CASSTRQGIRSDTQYF
TRBJ2-3	NA	TRBV6-5	NA	TGTGCCAGCAGTTACTCGCCAGGCCAGAGCACAGATACGCAGTATTTT	CASSYSPGQSTDTQYF
TRBJ2-7	NA	TRBV5-1	few	TGCGCCAGCAGCCCCACGACCGATCACGAGCAGTACTTC	CASSPTTDHEQYF
TRBJ1-5	TRBD1	TRBV6-2/TRBV6-3	NA	TGTGCCAACAGTTTAAGGGGTCAGGGGGATCAGCCCCAGCATTTT	CANSLRGQGDQPQHF
TRBJ2-6	NA	TRBV11-2	few	TGTGCCAGCAGCTCACTCACCCTTTCTCGGGCCAACGTCCTGACCTTC	CASSSLTLSRANVLTF
TRBJ1-2	TRBD1	TRBV6-5	few	TGTGCCAGCAGTTACGGGCAGGGGGCGAACCGTTATGGCTACACCTTC	CASSYGQGANRYGYTF
TRBJ2-2	NA	TRBV29-1	NA	TGCAGCATCGCCAATAGGGGGAGTAAGACCGGGGAGCTGTTTTTT	CSIANRGSKTGELFF
TRBJ2-1	NA	TRBV11-2	NA	TGTGCCACCGGGCAAGACAAGCCAACCTACAATGAGCAGTTCTTT	CATGQDKPTYNEQFF
TRBJ2-1	TRBD2	TRBV11-2	NA	TGTGCCAGTCAAAACTTAGCGGGAGGGATCGAGTTCTTC	CASQNLAGGIEFF
TRBJ2-3	NA	TRBV6-1	NA	TGTGCCAGCAGTGAAGCGCTTGGGCTAGATGCGACCACAGATACGCAGTATTTT	CASSEALGLDATTDTQYF
TRBJ2-5	TRBD2	TRBV11-2	NA	TGTGCCAGCAGCCGACTAGCGCAAGAGACCCAGTACTTC	CASSRLAQETQYF
TRBJ2-7	NA	TRBV6-1	few	TGTGCCAGCAGTGACCTCGGGGGATTGTACGAGCAGTACTTC	CASSDLGGLYEQYF
TRBJ2-7	NA	TRBV11-2	NA	TGTGCCAGCAGCCTAGATATGGGGCTCTACAAGCAGTACTTC	CASSLDMGLYKQYF
TRBJ2-5	NA	TRBV10-3	NA	TGTGCCATCAGTGAGGACGCGGGAAGTGGGGAGACCCAGTACTTC	CAISEDAGSGETQYF
TRBJ2-5	NA	TRBV11-2	NA	TGTGCCAACAGTCTTACGACAGGATCGGGGGAGACCCAGTATTTC	CANSLTTGSGETQYF
TRBJ2-7	NA	TRBV28	NA	TGTGCCAGCAGTTCGGACAGCTACGAGCAGTACTTC	CASSSDSYEQYF
TRBJ1-1	NA	TRBV12-3/TRBV12-4	NA	TGTGCCAGCAGTCACCGGGACCTGGGTGACCTAGAAGCTTTCTTT	CASSHRDLGDLEAFF
TRBJ1-3	NA	TRBV28	NA	TGTGCCAGCAGTTTATTTGGGACTGGAAACACCATATATTTT	CASSLFGTGNTIYF
TRBJ1-6	TRBD1	TRBV5-6	NA	TGTGCCAGCAGGCCCGGGACAGTAAATTCACCCCTCCACTTT	CASRPGTVNSPLHF
TRBJ2-1	TRBD2	TRBV30	few	TGTGCCTGTAAGCGGGAGCTCAACAATGAGCAGTTCTTC	CACKRELNNEQFF
TRBJ2-3	NA	TRBV11-2	many	TGTGCCAGCAGCTTAGGGGGGGATACGCAGTATTTT	CASSLGGDTQYF
TRBJ1-4	NA	TRBV6-1	NA	TGTGCCAGCAGTGAATGGCAGACGAATGAAAAACTGTTTTTT	CASSEWQTNEKLFF
TRBJ1-3	NA	TRBV29-1	few	TGCAGCGTGGACCCAGGGAATACGGGAAACACCATATATTTT	CSVDPGNTGNTIYF
TRBJ2-2	NA	TRBV6-1	NA	TGTGCCAGCAGTGAGGAGCTAGCAGTCACCGGGGAGCTGTTTTTT	CASSEELAVTGELFF
TRBJ2-5	NA	TRBV6-5	NA	TGTGCCAGCAGTTACTCGGCGGGGGCCGGGGAGACCCAGTACTTC	CASSYSAGAGETQYF
TRBJ2-7	NA	TRBV6-2/TRBV6-3	many	TGCGCCACTGAGGGCTACGAGCAGTACTTC	CATEGYEQYF
TRBJ2-1	NA	TRBV11-2	many	TGTGCCAGCAGCTTAGACCCCCCTAGTTTTAATGAGCAGTTCTTC	CASSLDPPSFNEQFF
TRBJ1-3	NA	TRBV11-2	many	TGTGCCAGCAGCTCGCCCCCCGTAAACACCATATATTTT	CASSSPPVNTIYF
TRBJ1-1	NA	TRBV7-9	NA	TGTGCCGGCAGCCCTCAGGGACTAATGAACACTGAAGCTTTCTTT	CAGSPQGLMNTEAFF
TRBJ2-1	TRBD1	TRBV11-1	many	TGTGCCAGCAGCTCCATTCTTCGACAGGGGACGAATGAGCAGTTCTTC	CASSSILRQGTNEQFF
TRBJ1-1	NA	TRBV6-1	few	TGTGCCAGCAGTGTCCTAATAGACACTGAAGCTTTCTTT	CASSVLIDTEAFF
TRBJ2-7	TRBD2	TRBV11-2	NA	TGTGCCAGCAGCTCAGTGGAGGGAGGGCTATACGAGCAGTACTTC	CASSSVEGGLYEQYF
TRBJ2-7	NA	TRBV29-1	NA	TGCAGCGTCGGATGGGGAAGCGAGCAGTACTTC	CSVGWGSEQYF
TRBJ2-7	NA	TRBV7-8	once	TGTGCCAGCAACTTGGAGATAAGCTCCTACGAGAAGTACTTC	CASNLEISSYEKYF
TRBJ2-6	NA	TRBV4-1	few	TGCGCCAGGGGTACCGGGGCCAACGTCCTGACTTTC	CARGTGANVLTF
TRBJ2-7	NA	TRBV28	NA	TGTGCCAGCAGTTTGAGTCCCTACGAGCAGTACTTC	CASSLSPYEQYF
TRBJ2-5	NA	TRBV6-5	NA	TGTACCAGCAGTTACTCATGGGGGCAGCGAGAGACCCAGTACTTC	CTSSYSWGQRETQYF
TRBJ2-4	NA	TRBV6-5	NA	TGTGCCAGCAGTTACGGAGGGGCTAGCCGGGACATTCAGTACTTC	CASSYGGASRDIQYF
TRBJ2-5	NA	TRBV10-3	few	TGTGCCATCAGTGAGTCGCAGGCGGGGAAGACCCAGTACTTC	CAISESQAGKTQYF
TRBJ2-2	NA	TRBV7-3	NA	TGTGCCAGCAGCTCGTTTCCCCCCGGGGAGCTGTTTTTT	CASSSFPPGELFF